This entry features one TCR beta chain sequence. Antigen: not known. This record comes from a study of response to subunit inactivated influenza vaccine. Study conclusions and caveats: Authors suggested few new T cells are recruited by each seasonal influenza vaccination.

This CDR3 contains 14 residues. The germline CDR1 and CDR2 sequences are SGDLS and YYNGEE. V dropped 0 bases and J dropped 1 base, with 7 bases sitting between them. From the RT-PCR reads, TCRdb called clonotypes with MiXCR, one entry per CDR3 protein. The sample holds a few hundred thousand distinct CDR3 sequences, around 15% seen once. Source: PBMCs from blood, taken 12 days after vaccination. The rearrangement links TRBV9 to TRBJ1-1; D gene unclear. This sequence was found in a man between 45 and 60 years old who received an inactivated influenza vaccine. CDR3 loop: CASSVDIGNTEAFF. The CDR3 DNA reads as TGTGCCAGCAGCGTAGACATCGGGAACACTGAAGCTTTCTTT.